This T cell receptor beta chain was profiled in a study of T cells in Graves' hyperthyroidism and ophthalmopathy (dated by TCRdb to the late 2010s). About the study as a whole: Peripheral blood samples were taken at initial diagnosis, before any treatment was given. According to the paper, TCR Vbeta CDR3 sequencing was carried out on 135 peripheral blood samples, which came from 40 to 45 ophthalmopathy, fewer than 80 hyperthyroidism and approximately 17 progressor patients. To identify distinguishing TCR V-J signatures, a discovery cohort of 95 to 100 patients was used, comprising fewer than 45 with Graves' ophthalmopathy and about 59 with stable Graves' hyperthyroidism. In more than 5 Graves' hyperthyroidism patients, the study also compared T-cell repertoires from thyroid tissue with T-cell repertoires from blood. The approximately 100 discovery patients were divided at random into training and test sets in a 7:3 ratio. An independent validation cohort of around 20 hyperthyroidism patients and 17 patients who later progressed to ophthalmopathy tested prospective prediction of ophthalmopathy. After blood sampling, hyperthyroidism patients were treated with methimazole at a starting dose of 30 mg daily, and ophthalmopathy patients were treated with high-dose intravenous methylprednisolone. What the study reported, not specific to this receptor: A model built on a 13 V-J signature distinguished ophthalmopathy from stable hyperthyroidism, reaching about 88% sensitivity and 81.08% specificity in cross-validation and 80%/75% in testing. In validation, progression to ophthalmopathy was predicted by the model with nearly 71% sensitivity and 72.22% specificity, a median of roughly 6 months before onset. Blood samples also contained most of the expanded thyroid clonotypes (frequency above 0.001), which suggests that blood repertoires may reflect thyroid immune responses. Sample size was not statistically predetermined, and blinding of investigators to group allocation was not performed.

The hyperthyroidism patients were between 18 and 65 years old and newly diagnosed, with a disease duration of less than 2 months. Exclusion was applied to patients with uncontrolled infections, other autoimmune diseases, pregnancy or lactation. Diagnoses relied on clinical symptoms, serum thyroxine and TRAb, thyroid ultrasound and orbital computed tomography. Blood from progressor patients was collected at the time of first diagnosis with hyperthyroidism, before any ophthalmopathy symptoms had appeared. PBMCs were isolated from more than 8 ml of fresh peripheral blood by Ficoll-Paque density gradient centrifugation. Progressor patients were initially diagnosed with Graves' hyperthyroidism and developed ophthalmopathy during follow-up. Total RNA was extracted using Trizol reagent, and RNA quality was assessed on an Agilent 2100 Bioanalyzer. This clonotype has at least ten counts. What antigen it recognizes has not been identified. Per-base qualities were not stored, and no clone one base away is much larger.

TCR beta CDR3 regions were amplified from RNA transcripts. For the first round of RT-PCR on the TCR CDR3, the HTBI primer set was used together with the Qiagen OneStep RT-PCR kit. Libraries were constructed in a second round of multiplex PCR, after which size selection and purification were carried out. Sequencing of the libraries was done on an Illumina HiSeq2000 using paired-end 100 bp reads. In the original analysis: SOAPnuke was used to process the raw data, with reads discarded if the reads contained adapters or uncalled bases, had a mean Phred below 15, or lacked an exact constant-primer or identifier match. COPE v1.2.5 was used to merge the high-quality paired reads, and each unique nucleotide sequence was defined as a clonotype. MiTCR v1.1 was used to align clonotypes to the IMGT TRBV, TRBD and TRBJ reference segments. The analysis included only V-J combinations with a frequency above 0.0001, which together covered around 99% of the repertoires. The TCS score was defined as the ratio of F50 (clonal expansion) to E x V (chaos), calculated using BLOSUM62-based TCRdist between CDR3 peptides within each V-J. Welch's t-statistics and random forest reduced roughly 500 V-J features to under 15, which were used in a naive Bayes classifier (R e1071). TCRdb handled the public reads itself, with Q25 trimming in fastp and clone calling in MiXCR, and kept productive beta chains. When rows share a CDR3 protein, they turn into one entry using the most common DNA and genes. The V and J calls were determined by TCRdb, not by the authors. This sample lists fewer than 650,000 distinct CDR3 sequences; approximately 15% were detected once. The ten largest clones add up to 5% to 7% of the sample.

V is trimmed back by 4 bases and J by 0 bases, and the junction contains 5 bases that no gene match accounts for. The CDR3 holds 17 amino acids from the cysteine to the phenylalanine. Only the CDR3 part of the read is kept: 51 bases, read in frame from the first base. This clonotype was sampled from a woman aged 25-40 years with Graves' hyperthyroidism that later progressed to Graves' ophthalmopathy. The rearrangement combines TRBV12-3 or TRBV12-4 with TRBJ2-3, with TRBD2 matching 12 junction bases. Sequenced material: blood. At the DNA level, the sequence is TGTGCCAGCAGTTCACGACTAGCGGGGGCTAGCACAGATACGCAGTATTTT. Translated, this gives CASSSRLAGASTDTQYF.